The 11 T cell receptor beta chains in this list originate from one sample, sequenced in a study of CD8 T cells in ankylosing spondylitis. TCRdb recomputed calls from the 5' RACE reads with MiXCR, one row per CDR3 protein. Here the sample spans a few hundred thousand distinct CDR3 sequences, about 24% being singletons. The sample was blood, either unsorted or a sorted T cell fraction (not recorded which). The receptors stem from a male donor with ankylosing spondylitis or in good health (not recorded which).

This clonotype was observed at least ten times. This chain connects TRBV29-1 to TRBJ2-3; weak D call: TRBD1 (5 bases). CDR1 is SQVTM, CDR2 ANQGSEA, per germline. The CDR3 is made up of 13 amino acids. The V end lost 4 bases, the J end lost 4 bases, and 12 bases lay between the germline ends. For the CDR3, the DNA is TGCAGCGTTGGATCGACAGCCGCAGATACGCAGTATTTT. As protein: CSVGSTAADTQYF.

This chain connects TRBV12-3 or TRBV12-4 to TRBJ1-2; TRBD1 matches at 9 bases. This CDR3 region has 15 residues. V dropped 4 bases and J dropped 4; count of bases not matched to a gene: 7. CDR3 sequence: CASSWTGVSSYGYTF. CDR3 nucleotides: TGTGCCAGCAGTTGGACAGGGGTTTCAAGCTATGGCTACACCTTC.

The rearrangement links TRBV7-2 to TRBJ2-6; possibly TRBD1 for D (6 bases). The CDR3 runs to 16 residues. Germline V gene data show CDR1 as SGHTA and CDR2 as FQGNSA. V gave up 5 bases and J gave up 4 bases, with 15 bases separating them. For the CDR3, the DNA is TGTGCCAGCAGCGCAGGGGCTTCTCTGGGGGCCAACGTCCTGACTTTC. Translated: CASSAGASLGANVLTF.

This clonotype was seen ten or more times. The gene calls are TRBV20-1 and TRBJ1-6; weak D call: TRBD1 (6 bases). The CDR3 spans 13 residues. Trimming removed 3 bases at V and 10 bases at J, with 13 bases between. Looked up from germline, CDR1 is DFQATT and CDR2 is SNEGSKA (reference sequence). The CDR3 nucleotides read TGCAGTGCTAGGGGACAAATGGGGTCACCCCTCCACTTT. Translation: CSARGQMGSPLHF.

This sequence joins TRBV2 and TRBJ1-5; D might be TRBD1 (5 bases). The CDR3 runs 16 residues. From germline, CDR1 is SNHLY and CDR2 FYNNEI. V lost 5 bases and J lost 0, with 14 bases in between. Here the CDR3 reads CASSTLQDNSNQPQHF. The CDR3 DNA reads TGTGCCAGCAGTACCCTACAGGACAATAGCAATCAGCCCCAGCATTTT.

This chain links TRBV7-2 with TRBJ2-1; 8 nucleotides match TRBD1. The CDR3 totals 13 residues. J was trimmed by 9 bases and V by 5 bases; bases with no gene match: 6. CDR1 SGHTA and CDR2 FQGNSA come from the germline V gene. The CDR3 sequence is CASSTRQGIEQFF. The DNA for the CDR3 is TGTGCCAGCAGCACCCGACAGGGGATTGAGCAGTTCTTC.

This clonotype came up many times. The chain links TRBV6-5 to TRBJ1-1, with D maybe TRBD1 (5 bases). The CDR3 contains 14 residues. Trimming stripped 2 bases from V and 1 base from J, with 8 bases between. Germline V gene sequence: CDR1 MNHEY, CDR2 SVGAGI. CDR3 DNA sequence: TGTGCCAGCAGTTACGTGGGGCGGAACACTGAAGCTTTCTTT. Amino acids: CASSYVGRNTEAFF.

V gene TRBV2 combines with J gene TRBJ1-6; 8 nucleotides line up with TRBD1. Trimming took 5 bases from V and 4 from J; bases not matched to a gene: 7. Germline values: CDR1 SNHLY, CDR2 FYNNEI. This CDR3 is built from 16 residues. CDR3 bases: TGTGCCAGCAGTAAAGGACAGGGAAGATATAATTCACCCCTCCACTTT. Translating it yields CASSKGQGRYNSPLHF.

Ten or more counts support this clonotype. The DNA for the CDR3 is TGTGCCAGCAGTTACACGTGGGCGGGGGGGAATGAGCAGTTCTTC. It yields the protein CASSYTWAGGNEQFF. The chain combines TRBV6-2 or TRBV6-3 with TRBJ2-1; 9 bases align to TRBD2. This CDR3 has 15 residues. V lost 2 bases to trimming and J lost 7 bases; unmatched junction nucleotides: 6. Germline loops: CDR1 MNHEY, CDR2 SVGEGT.

The chain's CDR3 is CSAETGESYEQYF. Written as DNA, the CDR3 is TGCAGTGCTGAGACAGGGGAGAGCTACGAGCAGTACTTC. The V and J genes are TRBV20-1 and TRBJ2-7; TRBD1 agrees at 8 bases. This CDR3 region has 13 residues. With V trimmed by 5 bases and J by 3 bases, 6 bases remained unmatched. In germline, CDR1 is DFQATT, CDR2 SNEGSKA (reference sequence).

This clonotype was observed a handful of times. The chain carries TRBV6-1 and TRBJ1-2; D gene ambiguous. Germline V gives CDR1 MNHNS, CDR2 SASEGT. V gave up 5 bases and J gave up 2 bases, with 12 bases separating them. This CDR3 is built from 14 residues. The CDR3 DNA sequence: TGTGCCAGCAGTAGAGGACCGGGGAACTATGGCTACACCTTC. Translated, it gives CASSRGPGNYGYTF.